This is a list of T cell receptor beta chains from one sample in a study of control samples from healthy donors and cancer patients. Repertoires were generated with immunoSEQ multiplex PCR, while TCRdb's copy carries only in-frame clones and drops some. The sample includes approximately 50,000 clones, approximately 87% of them seen just once. The sample was PBMCs. The receptors originated from a woman aged 60-75 years with lung cancer. Both conserved end residues are part of each CDR3. The D gene is left open where the match is weak. The listing skips clone size in some rows; elsewhere it reads once, few, many or a size class.

V gene	CDR3 length	J gene	clone size	D gene	CDR3 DNA	CDR3 protein
TRBV12-3/TRBV12-4	13	TRBJ1-1	few	-	TGTGCCAGCAGTCCGATAGGGGGCACTGAAGCTTTCTTT	CASSPIGGTEAFF
TRBV5-4	13	TRBJ2-5	-	TRBD1	TGTGCCAGCAGTAGGGACAGACAAGAGACCCAGTACTTC	CASSRDRQETQYF
TRBV5-4	14	TRBJ2-2	once	-	TGTGCCAGCAGCTCGTACCTCGGGACAGGGGAGCTGTTTTTT	CASSSYLGTGELFF
TRBV12-3/TRBV12-4	12	TRBJ2-2	-	-	TGTGCCAGCAGTTTCTCCCTCGGTGAGCTGTTTTTT	CASSFSLGELFF
TRBV3-1/TRBV3-2	10	TRBJ1-1	-	-	TGTGCCAGCGGGAACACTGAAGCTTTCTTT	CASGNTEAFF
TRBV3-1/TRBV3-2	13	TRBJ1-2	-	-	TGTGCCAGCAGCCAAGATTCCGTCTATGGCTACACCTTC	CASSQDSVYGYTF
TRBV27	14	TRBJ1-6	-	TRBD1	TGTGCCAGCAGTTTAGGGACAGGGGCTTCACCCCTCCACTTT	CASSLGTGASPLHF
TRBV6-6	16	TRBJ2-6	-	-	TGTGCCAGCAGTTACGGGGGGTGGACTGGGGCCAACGTCCTGACTTTC	CASSYGGWTGANVLTF
TRBV5-6	14	TRBJ1-2	-	-	TGTGCCAGCAGCTTGGGGGAGACCTTACATGGCTACACCTTC	CASSLGETLHGYTF
TRBV20-1	14	TRBJ2-7	-	-	TGCAGTGCTAGTATCCGGCACAGACCCTACGAGCAGTACTTC	CSASIRHRPYEQYF
TRBV19	14	TRBJ1-1	-	TRBD1	TGTGCCAGTAGTGCACAGGGGGTGATAACTGAAGCTTTCTTT	CASSAQGVITEAFF
TRBV5-1	12	TRBJ2-2	-	-	TGCGCCAGCGGGGAGGCCACCGGGGAGCTGTTTTTT	CASGEATGELFF
TRBV5-1	15	TRBJ2-1	-	TRBD2	TGCGCCAGCAGCTTGACTAGCGGCGCGAACAATGAGCAGTTCTTC	CASSLTSGANNEQFF
TRBV5-1	15	TRBJ1-1	-	-	TGCGCCAGCAGCTTGGAGGGCAACGGCTACACTGAAGCTTTCTTT	CASSLEGNGYTEAFF
TRBV28	11	TRBJ2-7	-	-	TGTGCCAGCGGCCTAGGGGGCGAGCAGTACTTC	CASGLGGEQYF
TRBV2	15	TRBJ2-2	-	-	TGTGCCAGCAGTGAATCAGGCCACTACACCGGGGAGCTGTTTTTT	CASSESGHYTGELFF
TRBV11-2	18	TRBJ1-3	-	TRBD1	TGTGCCAGCAGCTTAGATCGGGGACAGCCTATCTCTGGAAACACCATATATTTT	CASSLDRGQPISGNTIYF
TRBV5-1	14	TRBJ1-1	-	TRBD1	TGCGCCAGCATCACCGGGACAGGGAACACTGAAGCTTTCTTT	CASITGTGNTEAFF
TRBV6-5	13	TRBJ1-5	-	TRBD1	TGTGCCAGTGCGGGACAGGGCACCCAGCCCCAGCATTTT	CASAGQGTQPQHF
TRBV4-1	15	TRBJ2-2	few	-	TGCGCCAGCAGCCAAGATCAAGGGCGGCTCGGGGAGCTGTTTTTT	CASSQDQGRLGELFF
TRBV2	18	TRBJ2-2	-	-	TGTGCCAGCAGTGAAGCTAAAGGACGGCTCTCGAACACCGGGGAGCTGTTTTTT	CASSEAKGRLSNTGELFF
TRBV2	13	TRBJ1-5	-	-	TGTGCCAGCATGCGAGATAGCAATCAGCCCCAGCATTTT	CASMRDSNQPQHF
TRBV18	15	TRBJ1-4	-	-	TGTGCCAGCTCTCGCTCGGGTGGGGGAGCTGAAAAACTGTTTTTT	CASSRSGGGAEKLFF
TRBV10-1	13	TRBJ2-7	few	-	TGCGCCAGCAGACAGGGCCCCTCCTACGAGCAGTACTTC	CASRQGPSYEQYF
TRBV4-1	15	TRBJ2-2	once	TRBD1	TGCGCCAGCAGCCTGGACAGGGAGTACACCGGGGAGCTGTTTTTT	CASSLDREYTGELFF
TRBV2	11	TRBJ2-6	-	-	TGTGCCAGCACCAACAGACTGCTGGCGACTTTC	CASTNRLLATF
TRBV7-3	13	TRBJ1-2	-	TRBD1	TGTGCCAGCGGGCGGGACAGGGGGGATGGCTACACCTTC	CASGRDRGDGYTF
TRBV6-4	12	TRBJ1-1	-	TRBD1	TGTGCCAGCAGTGACTCGACAGGGAGGGCTTTCTTT	CASSDSTGRAFF
TRBV2	15	TRBJ1-2	-	-	TGTGCCAGCAGTGAAGAGGTGGGGGTCGGGTATGGCTACACCTTC	CASSEEVGVGYGYTF
TRBV19	13	TRBJ2-7	-	TRBD2	TGTGCCAGTAGTGACCAGGGACTAACCGAGCAGTACTTC	CASSDQGLTEQYF
TRBV6-4	16	TRBJ1-2	once	-	TGTGCCAGCAGCGCCCCTCCGACAGGTAAAAACTATGGCTACACCTTC	CASSAPPTGKNYGYTF
TRBV10-2	20	TRBJ1-6	-	-	TGCGCCAGCACTGAGCGAGGGAGTGGCGGAATGAGCTCCTATAATTCACCCCTCCACTTT	CASTERGSGGMSSYNSPLHF
TRBV29-1	13	TRBJ1-4	-	-	TGCAGCGTATGTCTCCGGGACACTGAAAAACTGTTTTTT	CSVCLRDTEKLFF
TRBV5-1	14	TRBJ2-2	-	TRBD2	TGCGCCAGCAGCCCCGCGGGGGGCCCCGGGGAGCTGTTTTTT	CASSPAGGPGELFF
TRBV9	12	TRBJ2-3	-	-	TGTGCCAGCAGCGTAGTGTTAGATACGCAGTATTTT	CASSVVLDTQYF
TRBV27	15	TRBJ2-3	-	-	TGTGCCAGCAGTTTACCTTTAATGTCTTTCAATACGCAGTATTTT	CASSLPLMSFNTQYF
TRBV20-1	15	TRBJ2-3	-	TRBD1	TGCAGTGCTAGTGACAGGGGCCTATCCACAGATACGCAGTATTTT	CSASDRGLSTDTQYF
TRBV5-6	16	TRBJ2-1	-	TRBD2	TGTGCCAGCAGCTTAGCCTTACGGGGGGTCGACAATGAGCAGTTCTTC	CASSLALRGVDNEQFF
TRBV18	15	TRBJ2-1	once	TRBD1	TGTGCCAGCTCACTCGGACAGGGCCCCGTATTTGAGCAGTTCTTC	CASSLGQGPVFEQFF
TRBV7-3	13	TRBJ2-5	-	-	TGTGCCAGCAGCTTAACCCCCCAAGAGACCCAGTACTTC	CASSLTPQETQYF
TRBV28	14	TRBJ2-7	-	-	TGTGCCAGCCAAGGAAGTCTCACCTCCTACGAGCAGTACTTC	CASQGSLTSYEQYF
TRBV6-2/TRBV6-3	13	TRBJ2-1	-	-	TGTGCCAGCAGCCGACAGGTTTACAATGAGCAGTTCTTC	CASSRQVYNEQFF
TRBV20-1	11	TRBJ2-5	-	-	TGCAGTGCTAGAGACCCTCCGGCCCAGTACTTC	CSARDPPAQYF
TRBV29-1	14	TRBJ2-5	-	TRBD2	TGCAGCGTTAGCGGGGACTTACTGCAAGAGACCCAGTACTTC	CSVSGDLLQETQYF
TRBV2	14	TRBJ1-5	-	TRBD1	TGTGCCAGCAGTGGACAGGGGGTTTACCAGCCCCAGCATTTT	CASSGQGVYQPQHF
TRBV7-8	13	TRBJ2-5	-	-	TGTGCCAGCAGTTATCCGGCAGAAGAGACCCAGTACTTC	CASSYPAEETQYF
TRBV5-4	15	TRBJ1-2	-	-	TGTGCCAGCAGCTCGGGAGTCTCTCTTAACTATGGCTACACCTTC	CASSSGVSLNYGYTF
TRBV24-1	13	TRBJ2-7	-	TRBD2	TGTGCCACCAGTGCCGGGGGGGGGTACGAGCAGTACTTC	CATSAGGGYEQYF
TRBV6-5	13	TRBJ1-3	few	-	TGTGCCAGCAGAGCCGGGACAACAAACACCATATATTTT	CASRAGTTNTIYF
TRBV27	14	TRBJ1-2	-	-	TGTGCCAGCAGTTCTCTTAGCCAGGCAGATGGCTACACCTTC	CASSSLSQADGYTF
TRBV2	14	TRBJ2-1	-	-	TGTGCCAGCAGTGCTACCTCCTCGGGACCCCCCCAGTTCTTC	CASSATSSGPPQFF
TRBV7-8	13	TRBJ1-2	-	-	TGTGCCAGCAGCTTAGGACAGCCGTCTGGCTACACCTTC	CASSLGQPSGYTF
TRBV18	14	TRBJ1-5	once	-	TGTGCCAGCTCACCAACGTCCATCATACAGCCCCAGCATTTT	CASSPTSIIQPQHF
TRBV18	13	TRBJ1-1	-	-	TGTGCCAGCTCACCGCGCGGGTCCACTGAAGCTTTCTTT	CASSPRGSTEAFF
TRBV18	13	TRBJ1-4	-	-	TGTGCCAGCTCACCTGAACAGGGTAGAAAACTGTTTTTT	CASSPEQGRKLFF
TRBV7-3	13	TRBJ1-1	-	-	TGTGCCAGTGCGGGGGGTACGGGAACTGAAGCTTTCTTT	CASAGGTGTEAFF
TRBV5-1	15	TRBJ2-3	-	TRBD1	TGCGCCAGCAGCCCTCTGACAGGGGGACCAGATACGCAGTATTTT	CASSPLTGGPDTQYF
TRBV5-6	15	TRBJ2-3	once	-	TGTGCCAGCAGCTTGCGGGGATCTAGCACAGATACGCAGTATTTT	CASSLRGSSTDTQYF